Each of the 28 T cell receptor beta chains below was sequenced from the same sample in a study of cytomegalovirus exposure and HLA in healthy donors. Use of 60 Vbeta and 13 Jbeta primers characterized the PCR. Using immunoSEQ multiplex PCR, the repertoire was profiled, and TCRdb retains in-frame clones only, with some absent. The table lists about 160,000 clones, around 74% of them singletons. Sequencing was done on a sample of PBMCs. The receptor set was obtained from a female donor in good health and CMV-seronegative.

This chain joins TRBV5-4 and TRBJ2-3; no firm D call. With 0 bases removed from V and 0 bases from J, the gap between germline ends came to 11 bases. The CDR3 runs to 16 residues. The germline V gene has CDR1 SGHNT and CDR2 YYREEE (reference sequence). The CDR3 reads CASSLAKLSSTDTQYF. The CDR3, as DNA: TGTGCCAGCAGCTTGGCCAAGCTGTCTAGCACAGATACGCAGTATTTT.

V usage is TRBV30 and J usage is TRBJ1-4; the D gene is possibly TRBD1 (6 bases). Germline CDR1 reads GTSNPN; CDR2 reads SVGIG (reference sequence). V lost 4 bases to trimming and J lost 4 bases, with 10 bases between them. This CDR3 contains 13 residues. In nucleotides, the CDR3 is TGTGCCTGGAAGAGGGGGGGTAATGAAAAACTGTTTTTT. It specifies CAWKRGGNEKLFF.

This chain links TRBV5-6 with TRBJ1-2; 8 nucleotides line up with TRBD1. The V gene's germline CDR1 is SGHDT and CDR2 YYEEEE. The CDR3 contains 13 residues. V lost 3 bases to trimming and J lost 7 bases; unmatched junction nucleotides: 5. The DNA of the CDR3 is TGTGCCAGCAGCTGGGACAGGTTAGGTGGCTACACCTTC. This encodes CASSWDRLGGYTF.

The chain joins TRBV4-2 to TRBJ2-1; 9 nucleotides agree with TRBD2. Looked up from germline, CDR1 is LGHNA and CDR2 is YNFKEQ. V was clipped by 0 bases and J by 5 bases; unmatched bases: 11. The CDR3 sequence is 18 residues long. The CDR3 nucleotides are TGTGCCAGCAGCCAAGATGTCGGCGGGAGGGCCAGGAACAATGAGCAGTTCTTC. Protein product: CASSQDVGGRARNNEQFF.

This clone was detected only a few times. The J gene is TRBJ2-5, the V gene TRBV7-3; the match to TRBD1 covers 8 bases. The V segment lost 5 bases and the J segment 0 bases; nucleotides outside the gene matches: 5. Germline V CDR1 and CDR2: SGHTA, FQGTGA. The length of the CDR3 is 15 residues. CDR3 in amino acids: CASSRTGTDQETQYF. In DNA, the CDR3 is TGTGCCAGCAGCCGGACAGGGACCGACCAAGAGACCCAGTACTTC. Complete variable domain (other parts from reference TRBV7-3 and TRBJ2-5): GAGVSQTPSNKVTEKGKYVELRCDPISGHTALYWYRQSLGQGPEFLIYFQGTGAADDSGLPNDRFFAVRPEGSVSTLKIQRTERGDSAVYLCASSRTGTDQETQYFGPGTRLLVL.

The J gene is TRBJ1-5, the V gene TRBV5-1; the D gene is possibly TRBD1 (6 bases). The V gene's germline CDR1 is SGHRS and CDR2 YFSETQ. V was trimmed by 1 base and J by 2 bases, leaving 10 bases between them. This CDR3 region has 15 residues. DNA of the CDR3: TGCGCCAGCAGCTTGTCACCAGGGGGCAATCAGCCCCAGCATTTT. Residues: CASSLSPGGNQPQHF.

V is TRBV2 and J is TRBJ2-1; D may be TRBD2 (5 bases). Trimming took off 6 bases at V and 7 bases at J, with 13 bases between the two ends. Germline V gene data show CDR1 as SNHLY and CDR2 as FYNNEI. The CDR3 consists of 13 residues. In nucleotides, the CDR3 is TGTGCCAGCAGACGTGGACGGGGTAATGAGCAGTTCTTC. It translates to CASRRGRGNEQFF.

The chain recombines TRBV5-1 with TRBJ2-3, with TRBD2 identical over 11 bases. Germline CDR1 SGHRS, CDR2 YFSETQ. There are 16 residues in the CDR3. The ends lost 4 bases at V and 4 bases at J; junction bases unmatched: 8. This chain's CDR3 is CASSEELAGAADTQYF. The CDR3 nucleotides read TGCGCCAGCAGCGAAGAACTAGCGGGAGCGGCAGATACGCAGTATTTT.

This clone showed up just once. CDR3 loop: CAWSRPGQSSGNTIYF. DNA of the CDR3: TGTGCCTGGAGCAGGCCGGGACAGAGCTCTGGAAACACCATATATTTT. J is TRBJ1-3 and V is TRBV30; 7 positions match TRBD1. This CDR3 is built from 16 residues. V was clipped by 3 bases and J by 0 bases; unmatched bases: 8. In germline, CDR1 is GTSNPN, CDR2 SVGIG (reference sequence).

The chain recombines TRBV6-1 with TRBJ1-5; a weak D match, TRBD1 (5 bases). The CDR3 covers 18 residues. Germline-derived CDR1 and CDR2 are MNHNS and SASEGT. V lost 1 base and J lost 0, with 16 bases in between. Here the CDR3 DNA reads TGTGCCAGCAGTGAAGTGATAGCCCGGGACTTTAGCAATCAGCCCCAGCATTTT. Its protein product is CASSEVIARDFSNQPQHF.

The chain uses TRBV19 and TRBJ2-7, with a tentative D call TRBD2 (5 bases). Germline CDR1 and CDR2: LNHDA and SQIVND (reference sequence). This CDR3 has 14 amino acids. V lost 5 bases to trimming and J lost 2 bases, with 13 bases between them. The CDR3 region has the DNA TGTGCCAGTAGTTTCCAAAGCGGAGCCTACGAGCAGTACTTC. Translating it yields CASSFQSGAYEQYF. Full variable domain (remainder filled in from reference TRBV19 and TRBJ2-7): DGGITQSPKYLFRKEGQNVTLSCEQNLNHDAMYWYRQDPGQGLRLIYYSQIVNDFQKGDIAEGYSVSREKKESFPLTVTSAQKNPTAFYLCASSFQSGAYEQYFGPGTRLTVT.

As to this clone: Within the sample, other DNA sequences also encode this same CDR3. This sequence joins TRBV6-1 and TRBJ1-5; the match to TRBD1 covers 10 bases. The CDR3 has 14 amino acids. Germline V gene sequence: CDR1 MNHNS, CDR2 SASEGT. J lost 4 bases, V lost 5 bases, and 2 bases had no gene match. CDR3 in amino acids: CASSLDRGNQPQHF. CDR3 coding DNA: TGTGCCAGCAGTTTGGACAGGGGGAATCAGCCCCAGCATTTT.

This chain connects TRBV7-6 to TRBJ2-7, with TRBD2 matching over 7 bases. Trimming cost V 5 bases and J 7 bases; bases outside gene matches: 14. Germline V gene sequence: CDR1 SGHVS, CDR2 FNYEAQ. The CDR3 extends over 15 amino acids. DNA for the CDR3: TGTGCCAGCAGCCTCGGGGGGACGGATCTACGAGAGCAGTACTTC. It codes for CASSLGGTDLREQYF.

This sequence joins TRBV5-4 and TRBJ2-1, with TRBD2 matching over 12 bases. The CDR3 covers 16 residues. Trimming cost V 2 bases and J 6 bases; bases outside gene matches: 6. Germline values: CDR1 SGHNT, CDR2 YYREEE (reference sequence). CDR3 sequence reads: CASSLWTSGKRNEQFF. The CDR3 coding sequence is TGTGCCAGCAGCTTATGGACTAGCGGGAAACGCAATGAGCAGTTCTTC.

J is TRBJ1-1 and V is TRBV7-9; possible D gene TRBD1, 6 bases. Germline CDR1 reads SEHNR; CDR2 reads FQNEAQ (reference sequence). The CDR3 has 12 amino acids. Trimming took 5 bases from V and 6 from J, leaving 10 bases between them. The chain's CDR3 is CASSPTGSEAFF. Here the CDR3 DNA reads TGTGCCAGCAGCCCGACAGGTTCTGAAGCTTTCTTT.

This clone has a single count. The chain couples TRBV18 to TRBJ2-5; 8 bases align to TRBD2. CDR1 KGHSH and CDR2 LQKENI come from the germline V gene. V was pared by 10 bases and J by 2 bases, with 12 bases of the junction left unmatched. The CDR3 runs to 15 residues. CDR3: CANSSLAGVQETQYF. The CDR3 DNA follows: TGTGCCAACTCTTCCCTAGCGGGCGTACAAGAGACCCAGTACTTC.

This chain links TRBV1 with TRBJ2-5; TRBD1 was called by the table and not checked on the DNA. TRBV1 is a pseudogene. This CDR3 spans 15 amino acids. As DNA, the CDR3 is TGCACCAGCAGCCAAGATAAAGGGGTAGAGGAGACCCAGTACTTC. Its translation: CTSSQDKGVEETQYF.

A few counts support this clone. The gene calls are TRBV27 and TRBJ1-6; weak D call: TRBD1 (6 bases). The CDR3 runs to 17 residues. The V gene lost 0 bases and the J gene lost 0 bases, with 9 bases spanning the gap. The germline gives CDR1 MNHEY, CDR2 SMNVEV (reference sequence). The CDR3 loop is CASSLSTGSSYNSPLHF. The CDR3 DNA sequence: TGTGCCAGCAGTTTATCCACAGGGAGCTCCTATAATTCACCCCTCCACTTT.

The chain links TRBV5-1 to TRBJ2-1; 8 bases map to TRBD1. V trimming: 3 bases; J trimming: 0 bases; junction bases outside the gene matches: 2. The CDR3 runs 15 residues. The germline V gene has CDR1 SGHRS and CDR2 YFSETQ. In DNA form, the CDR3 reads TGCGCCAGCAGCTCAGGGGGCTACTCCTACAATGAGCAGTTCTTC. The encoded protein is CASSSGGYSYNEQFF. The whole variable domain, filled in from reference TRBV5-1 and TRBJ2-1, reads KAGVTQTPRYLIKTRGQQVTLSCSPISGHRSVSWYQQTPGQGLQFLFEYFSETQRNKGNFPGRFSGRQFSNSRSEMNVSTLELGDSALYLCASSSGGYSYNEQFFGPGTRLTVL.

This CDR3 reads CASSSRTGSREKLFF. The CDR3 DNA reads as TGTGCCAGCAGCTCAAGGACAGGCTCACGTGAAAAACTGTTTTTT. V gene TRBV7-9 combines with J gene TRBJ1-4; 7 nucleotides match TRBD1. The V and J ends lost 4 bases and 7 bases, in that order; junction bases with no gene match: 9. This CDR3 comprises 15 residues. Germline V CDR1 and CDR2: SEHNR, FQNEAQ (reference sequence).

This clone was recorded a few times. The V and J genes are TRBV6-1 and TRBJ1-1; tentatively, D is TRBD1 (6 bases). The germline CDR1 and CDR2 sequences are MNHNS and SASEGT. With 7 bases removed from V and 1 base from J, the gap between germline ends came to 16 bases. The CDR3 covers 15 residues. CDR3 region: CASTPYPTGNTEAFF. CDR3 in DNA: TGTGCCAGCACCCCTTACCCGACAGGGAACACTGAAGCTTTCTTT.

V and J are TRBV19 and TRBJ2-6, with TRBD1 identical over 10 bases. CDR1 and CDR2 from the germline V gene are LNHDA and SQIVND (reference sequence). V was pared by 7 bases and J by 0 bases, with 3 bases of the junction left unmatched. The CDR3 sequence is 16 residues long. The CDR3 nucleotides are TGTGCCAGTAAAAGGGACAGGGGCTCTGGGGCCAACGTCCTGACTTTC. Residues: CASKRDRGSGANVLTF.

This clone was recorded once. The rearrangement joins TRBV25-1 to TRBJ1-1; 8 positions agree with TRBD1. Looked up from germline, CDR1 is MGHDK and CDR2 is SYGVNS. The V and J ends lost 6 bases and 2 bases, in that order; junction bases with no gene match: 8. CDR3 length equals 15 residues. CDR3 nucleotides: TGTGCCAGCAGCGCTAGGGACAGGTCAAACACTGAAGCTTTCTTT. Its protein is CASSARDRSNTEAFF.

With respect to this clone: Other DNA sequences in this specimen translate into the identical CDR3. The chain links TRBV11-1 to TRBJ2-2; TRBD1 aligns across 10 bases. Looked up from germline, CDR1 is SGHAT and CDR2 is FQDESV (reference sequence). This CDR3 has 16 residues. V lost 5 bases to trimming and J lost 6 bases; unmatched junction nucleotides: 9. The CDR3 DNA reads as TGTGCCAGCAGCCCTTGGGACAGGGGTGGGCCCGGGGAGCTGTTTTTT. Amino acid sequence: CASSPWDRGGPGELFF. The variable domain in full, with the rest retrieved from reference TRBV11-1 and TRBJ2-2, is EAEVAQSPRYKITEKSQAVAFWCDPISGHATLYWYRQILGQGPELLVQFQDESVVDDSQLPKDRFSAERLKGVDSTLKIQPAELGDSAMYLCASSPWDRGGPGELFFGEGSRLTVL.

The chain is built from TRBV7-9 and TRBJ1-3; D remains ambiguous. From germline, CDR1 is SEHNR and CDR2 FQNEAQ (reference sequence). The CDR3 consists of 15 residues. V lost 1 base to trimming and J lost 2 bases, with 9 bases between them. The CDR3 nucleotides read TGTGCCAGCAGCTTAGGTACAGCACCTGGAAACACCATATATTTT. Its protein is CASSLGTAPGNTIYF.

The chain couples TRBV9 to TRBJ1-4, with 9 bases matching TRBD1. V gave up 3 bases and J gave up 8 bases; unmatched junction bases: 8. Looked up from germline, CDR1 is SGDLS and CDR2 is YYNGEE. The CDR3 is made up of 15 amino acids. As DNA, the CDR3 is TGTGCCAGCAGCGCCACAGGGGGCGGTGGGGAAAAACTGTTTTTT. This translates into CASSATGGGGEKLFF.

V is TRBV30 and J is TRBJ2-2; the match to TRBD1 covers 12 bases. Germline assignment: CDR1 GTSNPN and CDR2 SVGIG (reference sequence). Trimming at V came to 4 bases and at J to 4 bases, leaving 4 bases not matched to a gene. The length of the CDR3 is 15 residues. The CDR3 sequence is CAWNQGQGATGELFF. DNA of the CDR3: TGTGCCTGGAACCAGGGACAGGGGGCCACCGGGGAGCTGTTTTTT.

This clone was seen once. V gene TRBV19 combines with J gene TRBJ2-7; possibly TRBD2 for D (5 bases). V dropped 2 bases and J dropped 1 base, with 15 bases sitting between them. Germline CDR1 is LNHDA and CDR2 is SQIVND (reference sequence). The CDR3 has 16 residues. CDR3 sequence (DNA): TGTGCCAGTAGTATAAGAGGGCCATCTCCTTCCTACGAGCAGTACTTC. It is translated as CASSIRGPSPSYEQYF. Combining the CDR3 with reference TRBV19 and TRBJ2-7 gives the whole variable domain DGGITQSPKYLFRKEGQNVTLSCEQNLNHDAMYWYRQDPGQGLRLIYYSQIVNDFQKGDIAEGYSVSREKKESFPLTVTSAQKNPTAFYLCASSIRGPSPSYEQYFGPGTRLTVT.